This TCR beta chain was recorded in a study of Ad26.COV2.S vaccination and SARS-CoV-2 variants. Study-level background: Enrolled in COV1001, the donor was in the Ad26.COV2.S trial arm, which received the vaccine.

This sample's treatment: around 19 received Ad26.COV2.S at low or high dose, single or two shots; five or six received placebo; per-sample allocation not given. Samples analyzed were those drawn on day 63 after the first vaccine or placebo injection. TCRdb's copy holds only in-frame clones and misses some; the assay was immunoSEQ multiplex PCR. The sample lists a few hundred thousand clones; 80% to 90% were seen once. This sample comprised peripheral blood, obtained in a trial of Ad26.COV2.S vaccine versus placebo. The source of this sequence is a person between 18 and 59 years old who received the Ad26.COV2.S COVID-19 vaccine or a placebo.

The CDR3 protein is CASSVESGGNQETQYF. The CDR3 nucleotides read TGTGCCAGCAGCGTAGAAAGCGGGGGGAACCAAGAGACCCAGTACTTC. The genes are TRBV9 and TRBJ2-5, with 9 bases that match TRBD2. The CDR3 has 16 amino acids. The germline CDR1 and CDR2 sequences are SGDLS and YYNGEE. J lost 0 bases, V lost 0 bases, and 3 bases had no gene match.